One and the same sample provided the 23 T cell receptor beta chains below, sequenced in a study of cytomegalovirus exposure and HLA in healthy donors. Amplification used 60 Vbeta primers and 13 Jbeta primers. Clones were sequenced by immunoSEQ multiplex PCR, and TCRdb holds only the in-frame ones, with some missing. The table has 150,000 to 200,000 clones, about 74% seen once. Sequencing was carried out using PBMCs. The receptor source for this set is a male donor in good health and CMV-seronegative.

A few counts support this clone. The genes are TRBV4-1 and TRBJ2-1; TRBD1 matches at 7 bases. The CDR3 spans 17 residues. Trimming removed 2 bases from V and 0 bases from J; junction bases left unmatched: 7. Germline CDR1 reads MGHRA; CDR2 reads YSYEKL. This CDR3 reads CASSQFPTGPSYNEQFF. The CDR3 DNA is TGCGCCAGCAGCCAATTCCCGACAGGGCCCTCCTACAATGAGCAGTTCTTC.

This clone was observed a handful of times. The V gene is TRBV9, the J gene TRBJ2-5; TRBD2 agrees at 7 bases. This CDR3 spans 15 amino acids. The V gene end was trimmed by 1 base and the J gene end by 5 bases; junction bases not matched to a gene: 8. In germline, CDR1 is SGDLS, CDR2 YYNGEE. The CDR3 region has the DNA TGTGCCAGCAGCGTAAGTGGTGGGAGGGTTGAGACCCAGTACTTC. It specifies CASSVSGGRVETQYF.

CDR3: CASSLVDTGSNQPQHF. CDR3 in DNA: TGTGCCAGCAGCTTAGTCGACACAGGGAGCAATCAGCCCCAGCATTTT. This chain uses TRBV7-9 with TRBJ1-5; weak D call: TRBD1 (6 bases). V dropped 1 base and J dropped 1 base, with 11 bases sitting between them. Per germline, CDR1 SEHNR and CDR2 FQNEAQ (reference sequence). The CDR3 is 16 amino acids.

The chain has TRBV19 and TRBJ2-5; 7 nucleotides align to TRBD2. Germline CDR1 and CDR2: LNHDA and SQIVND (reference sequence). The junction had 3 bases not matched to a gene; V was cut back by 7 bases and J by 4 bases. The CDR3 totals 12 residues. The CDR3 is CASTGGGETQYF. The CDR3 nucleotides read TGTGCCAGTACGGGCGGGGGAGAGACCCAGTACTTC.

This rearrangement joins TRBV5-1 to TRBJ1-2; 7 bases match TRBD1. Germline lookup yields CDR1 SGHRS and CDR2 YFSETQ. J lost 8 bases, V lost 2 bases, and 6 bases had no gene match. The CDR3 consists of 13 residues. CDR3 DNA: TGCGCCAGCAGCTTTATTCAGGGACAGGGCTACACCTTC. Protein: CASSFIQGQGYTF.

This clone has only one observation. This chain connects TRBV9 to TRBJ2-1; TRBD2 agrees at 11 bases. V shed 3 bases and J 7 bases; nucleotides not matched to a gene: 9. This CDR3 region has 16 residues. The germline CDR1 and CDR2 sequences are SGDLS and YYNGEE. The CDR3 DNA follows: TGTGCCAGCAGCGGCCGACTAGCGGGATTATCAAATGAGCAGTTCTTC. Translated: CASSGRLAGLSNEQFF.

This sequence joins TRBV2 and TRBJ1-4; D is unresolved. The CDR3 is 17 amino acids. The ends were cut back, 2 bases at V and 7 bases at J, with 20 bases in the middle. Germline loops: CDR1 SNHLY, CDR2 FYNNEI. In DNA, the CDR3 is TGTGCCAGCAGTGAACTTCCTATCGGGTCCAACGGTGAAAAACTGTTTTTT. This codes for CASSELPIGSNGEKLFF. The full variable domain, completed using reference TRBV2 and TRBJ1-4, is EPEVTQTPSHQVTQMGQEVILRCVPISNHLYFYWYRQILGQKVEFLVSFYNNEISEKSEIFDDQFSVERPDGSNFTLKIRSTKLEDSAMYFCASSELPIGSNGEKLFFGSGTQLSVL.

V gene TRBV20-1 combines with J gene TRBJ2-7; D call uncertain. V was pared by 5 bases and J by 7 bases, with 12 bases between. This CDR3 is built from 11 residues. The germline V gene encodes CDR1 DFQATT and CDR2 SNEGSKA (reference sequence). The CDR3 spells CSAPFGREQYF. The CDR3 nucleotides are TGCAGTGCTCCCTTTGGTCGGGAGCAGTACTTC.

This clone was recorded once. CDR3 residues: CASSRTSTDTQYF. Here the CDR3 DNA reads TGTGCCAGCAGCAGGACTAGCACAGATACGCAGTATTTT. The gene calls are TRBV7-9 and TRBJ2-3; TRBD2 might be the D (5 bases). CDR3 length: 13 residues. Germline lookup yields CDR1 SEHNR and CDR2 FQNEAQ (reference sequence). The V end lost 5 bases, the J end lost 0 bases, and 6 bases lay between the germline ends.

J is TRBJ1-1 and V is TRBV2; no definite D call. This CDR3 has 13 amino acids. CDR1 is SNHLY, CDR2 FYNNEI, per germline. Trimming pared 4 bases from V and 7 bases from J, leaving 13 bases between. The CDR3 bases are TGTGCCAGCAGTGTTTTACATGGGAGTGAAGCTTTCTTT. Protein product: CASSVLHGSEAFF. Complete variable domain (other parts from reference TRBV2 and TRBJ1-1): EPEVTQTPSHQVTQMGQEVILRCVPISNHLYFYWYRQILGQKVEFLVSFYNNEISEKSEIFDDQFSVERPDGSNFTLKIRSTKLEDSAMYFCASSVLHGSEAFFGQGTRLTVV.

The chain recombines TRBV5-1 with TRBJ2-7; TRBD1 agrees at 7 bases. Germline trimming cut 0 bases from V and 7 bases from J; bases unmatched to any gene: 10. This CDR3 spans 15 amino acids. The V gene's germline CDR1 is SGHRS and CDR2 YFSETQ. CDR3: CASSLEGRGMGEQYF. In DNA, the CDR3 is TGCGCCAGCAGCTTGGAGGGCAGGGGGATGGGAGAGCAGTACTTC.

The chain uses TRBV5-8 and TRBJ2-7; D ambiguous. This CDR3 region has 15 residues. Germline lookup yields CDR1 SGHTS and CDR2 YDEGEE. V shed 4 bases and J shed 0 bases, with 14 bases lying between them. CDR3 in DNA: TGTGCCAGCAGCCCTAACGGGTTGGGCTCCTACGAGCAGTACTTC. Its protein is CASSPNGLGSYEQYF. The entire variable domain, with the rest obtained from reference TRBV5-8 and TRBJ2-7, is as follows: EAGVTQSPTHLIKTRGQQATLRCSPISGHTSVYWYQQALGLGLQFLLWYDEGEERNRGNFPPRFSGRQFPNYSSELNVNALELEDSALYLCASSPNGLGSYEQYFGPGTRLTVT.

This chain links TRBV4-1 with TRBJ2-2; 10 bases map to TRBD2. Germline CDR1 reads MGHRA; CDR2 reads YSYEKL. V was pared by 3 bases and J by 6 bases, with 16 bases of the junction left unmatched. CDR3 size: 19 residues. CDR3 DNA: TGCGCCAGCAGCCACGGACACAGCGGGAGGGCCGGATTCTCCGGGGAGCTGTTTTTT. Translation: CASSHGHSGRAGFSGELFF.

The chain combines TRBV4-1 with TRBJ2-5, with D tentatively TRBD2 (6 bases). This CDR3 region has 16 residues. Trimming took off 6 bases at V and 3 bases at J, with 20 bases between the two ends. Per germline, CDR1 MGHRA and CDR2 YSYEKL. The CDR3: CASRLNSGPWEETQYF. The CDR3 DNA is TGCGCCAGCAGACTTAATAGCGGACCATGGGAAGAGACCCAGTACTTC.

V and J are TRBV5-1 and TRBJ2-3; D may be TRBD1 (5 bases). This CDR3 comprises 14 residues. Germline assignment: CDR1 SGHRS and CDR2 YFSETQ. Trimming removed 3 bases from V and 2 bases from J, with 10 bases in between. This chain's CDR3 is CASSSGQPTDTQYF. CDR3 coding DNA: TGCGCCAGCAGCTCCGGACAACCCACAGATACGCAGTATTTT.

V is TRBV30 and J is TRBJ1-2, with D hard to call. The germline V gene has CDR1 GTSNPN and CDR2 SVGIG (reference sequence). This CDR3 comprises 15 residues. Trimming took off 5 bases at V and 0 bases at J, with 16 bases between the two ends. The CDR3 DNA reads TGTGCCTGGTCGGACCCCGGAGGGCCTAACTATGGCTACACCTTC. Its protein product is CAWSDPGGPNYGYTF. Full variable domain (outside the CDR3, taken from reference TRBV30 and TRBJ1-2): SQTIHQWPATLVQPVGSPLSLECTVEGTSNPNLYWYRQAAGRGLQLLFYSVGIGQISSEVPQNLSASRPQDRQFILSSKKLLLSDSGFYLCAWSDPGGPNYGYTFGSGTRLTVV.

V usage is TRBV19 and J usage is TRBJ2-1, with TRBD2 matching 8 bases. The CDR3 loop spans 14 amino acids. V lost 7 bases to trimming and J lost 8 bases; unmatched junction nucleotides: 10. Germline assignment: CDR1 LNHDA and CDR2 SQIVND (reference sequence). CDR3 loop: CASTSSGWGHEQFF. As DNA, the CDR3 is TGTGCCAGTACCTCTAGCGGGTGGGGACATGAGCAGTTCTTC. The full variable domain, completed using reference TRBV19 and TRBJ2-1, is DGGITQSPKYLFRKEGQNVTLSCEQNLNHDAMYWYRQDPGQGLRLIYYSQIVNDFQKGDIAEGYSVSREKKESFPLTVTSAQKNPTAFYLCASTSSGWGHEQFFGPGTRLTVL.

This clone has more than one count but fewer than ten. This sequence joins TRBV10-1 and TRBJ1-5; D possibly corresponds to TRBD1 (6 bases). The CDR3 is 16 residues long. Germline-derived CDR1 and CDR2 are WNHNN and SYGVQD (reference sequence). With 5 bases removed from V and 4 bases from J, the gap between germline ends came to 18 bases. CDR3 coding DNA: TGCGCCAGCAGTTCAGACAGGCAGGAAAGTAATCAGCCCCAGCATTTT. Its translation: CASSSDRQESNQPQHF.

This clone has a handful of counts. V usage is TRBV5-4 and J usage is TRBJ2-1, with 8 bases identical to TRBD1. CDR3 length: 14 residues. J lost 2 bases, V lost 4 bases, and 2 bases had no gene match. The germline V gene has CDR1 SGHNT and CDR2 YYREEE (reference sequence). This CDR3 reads CASSVDRAYNEQFF. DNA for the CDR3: TGTGCCAGCAGCGTGGACAGGGCCTACAATGAGCAGTTCTTC.

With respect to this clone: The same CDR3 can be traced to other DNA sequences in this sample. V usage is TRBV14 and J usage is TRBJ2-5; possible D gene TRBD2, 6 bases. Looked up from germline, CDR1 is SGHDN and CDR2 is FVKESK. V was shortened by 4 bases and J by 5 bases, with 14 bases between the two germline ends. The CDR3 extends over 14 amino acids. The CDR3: CASSPYGGMETQYF. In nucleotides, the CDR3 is TGTGCCAGCAGCCCCTATGGGGGGATGGAGACCCAGTACTTC. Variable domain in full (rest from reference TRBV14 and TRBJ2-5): EAGVTQFPSHSVIEKGQTVTLRCDPISGHDNLYWYRRVMGKEIKFLLHFVKESKQDESGMPNNRFLAERTGGTYSTLKVQPAELEDSGVYFCASSPYGGMETQYFGPGTRLLVL.

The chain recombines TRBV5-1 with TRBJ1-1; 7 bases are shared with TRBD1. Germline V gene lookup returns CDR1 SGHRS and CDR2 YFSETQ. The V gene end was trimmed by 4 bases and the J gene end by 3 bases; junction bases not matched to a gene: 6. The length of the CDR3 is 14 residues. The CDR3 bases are TGCGCCAGCAGCAGCCGCAGGGGGGACACTGAAGCTTTCTTT. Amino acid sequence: CASSSRRGDTEAFF. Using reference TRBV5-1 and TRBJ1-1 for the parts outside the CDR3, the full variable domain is KAGVTQTPRYLIKTRGQQVTLSCSPISGHRSVSWYQQTPGQGLQFLFEYFSETQRNKGNFPGRFSGRQFSNSRSEMNVSTLELGDSALYLCASSSRRGDTEAFFGQGTRLTVV.

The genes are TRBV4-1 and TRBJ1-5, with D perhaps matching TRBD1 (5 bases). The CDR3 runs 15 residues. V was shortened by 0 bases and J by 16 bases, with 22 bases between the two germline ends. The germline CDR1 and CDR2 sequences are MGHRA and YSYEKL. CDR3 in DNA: TGCGCCAGCAGCCAAGATCAGGGTATTAATCGTAGGAGACATTTT. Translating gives CASSQDQGINRRRHF.

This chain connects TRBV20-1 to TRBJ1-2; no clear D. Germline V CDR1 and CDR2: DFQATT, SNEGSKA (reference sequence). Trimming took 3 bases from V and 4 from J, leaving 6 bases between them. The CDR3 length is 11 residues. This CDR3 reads CSASEPYGYTF. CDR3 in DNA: TGCAGTGCTAGTGAGCCCTATGGCTACACCTTC.